These 11 T cell receptor beta chains were sequenced from one sample in a study of T cells in tuberculosis. TCRdb's table, derived via immunoSEQ multiplex PCR, lists solely in-frame clones and lacks some. Among under 40,000 clones listed, approximately 93% were seen once. Specimen: PBMCs. The receptors originated from a donor aged 5 to 30 with latent tuberculosis or without tuberculosis infection.

This chain links TRBV7-9 with TRBJ2-7; D may be TRBD2 (6 bases). Germline CDR1 and CDR2: SEHNR and FQNEAQ (reference sequence). Trimming took off 3 bases at V and 3 bases at J, with 12 bases between the two ends. The CDR3 covers 14 residues. CDR3 protein: CASSFSSADYEQYF. In DNA, the CDR3 is TGTGCCAGCAGCTTCTCTAGCGCCGACTACGAGCAGTACTTC.

The table lists this clone with a count of one. The chain links TRBV28 to TRBJ2-5; D is perhaps TRBD2 (7 bases). The CDR3 spans 17 residues. V lost 2 bases and J lost 4, with 20 bases in between. CDR1 and CDR2 (germline): MDHEN, SYDVKM. This CDR3 is CASSLLLSAGEGETQYF. Written as DNA, the CDR3 is TGTGCCAGCAGTTTACTCCTTTCTGCAGGGGAGGGAGAGACCCAGTACTTC.

The chain links TRBV5-8 to TRBJ2-4, with D tentatively TRBD1 (6 bases). The V gene's germline CDR1 is SGHTS and CDR2 YDEGEE. V lost 2 bases, J lost 0 bases, and 18 bases lay in between. The CDR3 consists of 18 residues. The CDR3 nucleotides are TGTGCCAGCAGCTTCGACAGGCCAACCATCCTAGCCAAAAACATTCAGTACTTC. Its protein product is CASSFDRPTILAKNIQYF.

This chain connects TRBV25-1 to TRBJ2-1, with 7 bases that match TRBD1. With 6 bases clipped from V and 1 base from J, the junction kept 9 bases outside the gene matches. Germline assignment: CDR1 MGHDK and CDR2 SYGVNS. This CDR3 has 16 residues. This CDR3 is CASSSHRGPSYNEQFF. CDR3 nucleotides: TGTGCCAGCAGCTCCCACAGGGGACCGTCCTACAATGAGCAGTTCTTC.

The table lists this clone with a count of one. This chain joins TRBV5-1 and TRBJ2-1; tentative D call: TRBD2 (7 bases). The CDR3 length is 14 residues. Trimming cost V 1 base and J 5 bases, with 10 bases left between them. Germline-derived CDR1 and CDR2 are SGHRS and YFSETQ. Here the CDR3 DNA reads TGCGCCAGCAGCTTGCTGGGGGGGCACAATGAGCAGTTCTTC. This gives the protein CASSLLGGHNEQFF. Drawing the rest from reference TRBV5-1 and TRBJ2-1, the complete variable domain is KAGVTQTPRYLIKTRGQQVTLSCSPISGHRSVSWYQQTPGQGLQFLFEYFSETQRNKGNFPGRFSGRQFSNSRSEMNVSTLELGDSALYLCASSLLGGHNEQFFGPGTRLTVL.

J is TRBJ2-7 and V is TRBV7-9; the match to TRBD2 covers 10 bases. This CDR3 contains 18 residues. Germline CDR1 is SEHNR and CDR2 is FQNEAQ (reference sequence). The J segment lost 1 base and the V segment lost 5 bases, leaving 14 bases of the junction unmatched. This CDR3 reads CASSPRGASGSLSYEQYF. The CDR3 region has the DNA TGTGCCAGCAGCCCACGTGGGGCTAGCGGGAGCCTTTCCTACGAGCAGTACTTC.

The CDR3 spells CASSETGTGMATNEKLFF. The CDR3 DNA reads as TGTGCCAGCAGTGAAACAGGGACAGGGATGGCAACTAATGAAAAACTGTTTTTT. The J gene is TRBJ1-4, the V gene TRBV2, with 9 nucleotides matching TRBD1. Germline V gene data show CDR1 as SNHLY and CDR2 as FYNNEI. This CDR3 is 18 amino acids long. V shed 2 bases and J 0 bases; nucleotides not matched to a gene: 7.

The chain carries TRBV2 and TRBJ1-1; 7 bases align to TRBD1. Germline V gives CDR1 SNHLY, CDR2 FYNNEI. V shed 7 bases, J shed 8 bases, and the junction held 13 bases outside the gene matches. This CDR3 has 14 amino acids. CDR3 nucleotide sequence: TGTGCCAGCATCACAGGGGTTACCGCTCTAGAAGCTTTCTTT. Its protein product is CASITGVTALEAFF.

The chain uses TRBV10-3 and TRBJ1-4, with TRBD1 matching over 9 bases. This CDR3 comprises 14 residues. CDR1 is ENHRY, CDR2 SYGVKD, per germline. V dropped 6 bases and J dropped 8; count of bases not matched to a gene: 7. CDR3 amino acids: CAIREDRGGEKLFF. The DNA for the CDR3 is TGTGCCATCAGAGAGGACAGGGGTGGCGAAAAACTGTTTTTT.

This chain links TRBV19 with TRBJ2-3; 8 nucleotides align to TRBD2. The V segment lost 1 base and the J segment 1 base; nucleotides outside the gene matches: 1. The CDR3 sequence is 15 residues long. Germline V CDR1 and CDR2: LNHDA, SQIVND (reference sequence). The DNA for the CDR3 is TGTGCCAGTAGTATAGCGGGAGGGGGCACAGATACGCAGTATTTT. Translation gives CASSIAGGGTDTQYF.

V is TRBV2 and J is TRBJ2-3; 9 bases fit TRBD1. V shed 4 bases, J shed 6 bases, and the junction held 5 bases outside the gene matches. Germline CDR1 is SNHLY and CDR2 is FYNNEI. The CDR3 is made up of 14 amino acids. The CDR3 DNA follows: TGTGCCAGCAGTGCGGACAGGGGTTGGGATACGCAGTATTTT. Its protein is CASSADRGWDTQYF.